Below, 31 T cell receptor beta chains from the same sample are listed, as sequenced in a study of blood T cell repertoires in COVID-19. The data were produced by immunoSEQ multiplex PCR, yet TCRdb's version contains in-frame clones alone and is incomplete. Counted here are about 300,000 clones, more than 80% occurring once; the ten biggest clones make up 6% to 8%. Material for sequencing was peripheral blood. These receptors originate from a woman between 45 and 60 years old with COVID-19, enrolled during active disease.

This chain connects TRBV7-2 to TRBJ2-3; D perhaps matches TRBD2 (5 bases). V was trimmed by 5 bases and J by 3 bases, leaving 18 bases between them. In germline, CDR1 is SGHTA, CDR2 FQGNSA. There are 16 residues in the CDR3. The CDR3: CASSRESVRGTDTQYF. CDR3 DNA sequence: TGTGCCAGCAGCAGGGAGAGCGTCCGTGGGACAGATACGCAGTATTTT.

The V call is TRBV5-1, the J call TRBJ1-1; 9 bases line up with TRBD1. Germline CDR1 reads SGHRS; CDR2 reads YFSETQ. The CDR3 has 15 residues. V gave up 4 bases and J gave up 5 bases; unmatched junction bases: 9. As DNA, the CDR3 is TGCGCCAGCAGCGGACCGGGACAGGGTTTGACTGAAGCTTTCTTT. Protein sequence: CASSGPGQGLTEAFF. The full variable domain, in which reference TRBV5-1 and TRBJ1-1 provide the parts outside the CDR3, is KAGVTQTPRYLIKTRGQQVTLSCSPISGHRSVSWYQQTPGQGLQFLFEYFSETQRNKGNFPGRFSGRQFSNSRSEMNVSTLELGDSALYLCASSGPGQGLTEAFFGQGTRLTVV.

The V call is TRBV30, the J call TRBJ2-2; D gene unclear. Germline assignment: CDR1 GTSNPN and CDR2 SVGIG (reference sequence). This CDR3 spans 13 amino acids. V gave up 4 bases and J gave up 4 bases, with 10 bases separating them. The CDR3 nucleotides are TGTGCCTGGACGCCTCTAATCACCGGGGAGCTGTTTTTT. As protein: CAWTPLITGELFF.

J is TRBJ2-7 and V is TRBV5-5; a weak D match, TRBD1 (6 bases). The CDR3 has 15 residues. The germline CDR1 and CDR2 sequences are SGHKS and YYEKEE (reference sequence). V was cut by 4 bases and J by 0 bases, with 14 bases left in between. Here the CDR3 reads CASSERTDISYEQYF. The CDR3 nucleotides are TGTGCCAGCAGCGAAAGGACAGACATCTCCTACGAGCAGTACTTC.

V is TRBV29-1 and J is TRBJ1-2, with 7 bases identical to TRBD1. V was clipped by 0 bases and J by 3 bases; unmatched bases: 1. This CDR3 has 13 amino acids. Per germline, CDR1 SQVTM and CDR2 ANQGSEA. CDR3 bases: TGCAGCGTTGAAGAGGGGACAGACTATGGCTACACCTTC. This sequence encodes CSVEEGTDYGYTF.

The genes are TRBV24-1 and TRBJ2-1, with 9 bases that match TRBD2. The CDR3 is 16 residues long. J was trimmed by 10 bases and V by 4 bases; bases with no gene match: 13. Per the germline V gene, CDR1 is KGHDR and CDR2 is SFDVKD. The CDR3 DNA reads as TGTGCCACCAGTGACCCCGGGACTAGCCCGGGTGGAGAGCAGTTCTTC. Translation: CATSDPGTSPGGEQFF.

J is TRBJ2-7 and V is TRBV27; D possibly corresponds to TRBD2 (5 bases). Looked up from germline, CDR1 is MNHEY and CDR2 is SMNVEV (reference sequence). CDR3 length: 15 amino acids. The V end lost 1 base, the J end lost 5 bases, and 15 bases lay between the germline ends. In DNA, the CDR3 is TGTGCCAGCAGTTTATTACAAGGAGGTATCCACGAGCAGTACTTC. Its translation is CASSLLQGGIHEQYF.

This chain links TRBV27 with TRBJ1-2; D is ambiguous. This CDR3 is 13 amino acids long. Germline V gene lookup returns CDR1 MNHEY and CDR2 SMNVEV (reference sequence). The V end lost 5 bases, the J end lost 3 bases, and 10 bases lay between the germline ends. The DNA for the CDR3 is TGTGCCAGCAGTCACACAGTGGACTATGGCTACACCTTC. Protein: CASSHTVDYGYTF.

This CDR3 is CASSQVAYEQYF. The CDR3 DNA follows: TGTGCCAGCAGCCAAGTAGCCTACGAGCAGTACTTC. The chain couples TRBV3-1 (or the pseudogene TRBV3-2) to TRBJ2-7; D gene ambiguous. CDR3 length: 12 residues. The V end was cut by 1 base, the J end by 2 bases, with 3 bases between. Germline V gene sequence: CDR1 LGHDT, CDR2 YNNKEL (reference sequence).

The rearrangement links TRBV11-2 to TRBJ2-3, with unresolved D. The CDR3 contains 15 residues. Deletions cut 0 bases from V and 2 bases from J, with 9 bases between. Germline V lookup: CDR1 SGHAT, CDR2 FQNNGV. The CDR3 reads CASSLDLRITDTQYF. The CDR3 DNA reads TGTGCCAGCAGCTTAGATTTGCGGATCACAGATACGCAGTATTTT.

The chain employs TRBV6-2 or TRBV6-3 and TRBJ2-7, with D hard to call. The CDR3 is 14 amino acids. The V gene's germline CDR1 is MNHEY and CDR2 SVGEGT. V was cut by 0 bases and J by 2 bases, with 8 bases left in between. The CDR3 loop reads CASSYSSVTYEQYF. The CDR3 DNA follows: TGTGCCAGCAGTTACTCTTCGGTTACCTACGAGCAGTACTTC.

CDR3: CASSRQGSGANVLTF. CDR3 nucleotides: TGTGCCAGCAGCCGACAGGGCTCTGGGGCCAACGTCCTGACTTTC. The V gene is TRBV3-1 (or the pseudogene TRBV3-2), the J gene TRBJ2-6, with 7 nucleotides matching TRBD1. Germline lookup yields CDR1 LGHDT and CDR2 YNNKEL (reference sequence). J gave up 0 bases and V 4 bases, and 0 bases lay outside the gene matches. There are 15 residues in the CDR3.

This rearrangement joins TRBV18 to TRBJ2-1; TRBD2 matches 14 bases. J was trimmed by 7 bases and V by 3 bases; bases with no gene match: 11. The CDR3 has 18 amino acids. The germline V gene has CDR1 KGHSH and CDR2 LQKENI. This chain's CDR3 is CASSPLAGTSGSGNEQFF. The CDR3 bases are TGTGCCAGCTCACCCCTGGCGGGGACTAGCGGGAGTGGTAATGAGCAGTTCTTC.

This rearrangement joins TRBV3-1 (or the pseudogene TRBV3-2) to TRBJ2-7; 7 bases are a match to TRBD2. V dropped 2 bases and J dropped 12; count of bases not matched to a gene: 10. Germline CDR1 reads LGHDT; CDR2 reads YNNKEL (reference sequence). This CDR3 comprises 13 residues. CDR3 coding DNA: TGTGCCAGCAGCCAAAGCGGGACGACGAAACTGTACTTC. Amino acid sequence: CASSQSGTTKLYF.

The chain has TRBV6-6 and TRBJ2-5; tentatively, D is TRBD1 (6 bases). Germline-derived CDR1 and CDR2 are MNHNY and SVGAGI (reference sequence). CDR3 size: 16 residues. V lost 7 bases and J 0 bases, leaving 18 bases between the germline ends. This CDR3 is CASKKGGPLYQETQYF. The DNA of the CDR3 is TGTGCCAGCAAGAAAGGGGGTCCTTTGTACCAAGAGACCCAGTACTTC.

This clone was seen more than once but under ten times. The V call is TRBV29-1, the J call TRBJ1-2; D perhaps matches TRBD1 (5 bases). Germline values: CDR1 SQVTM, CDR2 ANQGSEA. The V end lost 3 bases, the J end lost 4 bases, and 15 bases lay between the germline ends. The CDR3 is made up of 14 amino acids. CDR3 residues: CSVDAGRSVYGYTF. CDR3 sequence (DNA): TGCAGCGTTGACGCGGGACGGTCCGTCTATGGCTACACCTTC.

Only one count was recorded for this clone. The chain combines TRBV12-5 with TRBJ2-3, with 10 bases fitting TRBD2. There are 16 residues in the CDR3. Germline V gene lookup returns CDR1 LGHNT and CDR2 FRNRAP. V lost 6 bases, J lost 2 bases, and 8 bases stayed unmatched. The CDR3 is CASGPMLAGDTDTQYF. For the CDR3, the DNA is TGTGCTAGTGGCCCGATGCTAGCGGGGGACACAGATACGCAGTATTTT.

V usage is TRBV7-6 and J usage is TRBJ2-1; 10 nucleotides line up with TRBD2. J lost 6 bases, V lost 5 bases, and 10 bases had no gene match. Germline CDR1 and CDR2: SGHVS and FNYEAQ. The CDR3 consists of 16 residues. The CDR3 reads CASSRSLAGGANEQFF. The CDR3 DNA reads TGTGCCAGCAGCCGATCCTTAGCGGGAGGAGCCAATGAGCAGTTCTTC.

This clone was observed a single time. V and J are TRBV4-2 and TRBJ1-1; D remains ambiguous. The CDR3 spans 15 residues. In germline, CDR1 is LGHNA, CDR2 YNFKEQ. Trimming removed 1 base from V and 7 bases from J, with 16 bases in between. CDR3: CASSQVTAGTGEAFF. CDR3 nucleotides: TGTGCCAGCAGCCAAGTCACAGCGGGAACCGGTGAAGCTTTCTTT.

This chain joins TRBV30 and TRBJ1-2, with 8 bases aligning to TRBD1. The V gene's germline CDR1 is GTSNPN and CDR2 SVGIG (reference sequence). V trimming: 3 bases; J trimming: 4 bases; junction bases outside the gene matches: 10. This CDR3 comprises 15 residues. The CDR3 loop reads CAWSPPWTGLYGYTF. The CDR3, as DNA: TGTGCCTGGAGCCCTCCCTGGACAGGGCTCTATGGCTACACCTTC.

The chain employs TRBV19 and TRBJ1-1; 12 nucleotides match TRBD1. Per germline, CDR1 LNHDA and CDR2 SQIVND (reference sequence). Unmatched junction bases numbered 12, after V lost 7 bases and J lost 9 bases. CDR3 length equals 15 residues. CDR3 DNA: TGTGCCAGTACCACTCCGGGACAGGGGGCCTACAAAGCTTTCTTT. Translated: CASTTPGQGAYKAFF.

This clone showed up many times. CDR3 nucleotide sequence: TGTGCCAGCTCGCCTCCAGGATTACAATCCTACGAGCAGTACTTC. Protein sequence: CASSPPGLQSYEQYF. The chain carries TRBV18 and TRBJ2-7; the D is unclear. V was cut by 6 bases and J by 1 base, with 16 bases left in between. Germline lookup yields CDR1 KGHSH and CDR2 LQKENI. The CDR3 runs to 15 residues. The whole variable domain, remainder taken from reference TRBV18 and TRBJ2-7, is NAGVMQNPRHLVRRRGQEARLRCSPMKGHSHVYWYRQLPEEGLKFMVYLQKENIIDESGMPKERFSAEFPKEGPSILRIQQVVRGDSAAYFCASSPPGLQSYEQYFGPGTRLTVT.

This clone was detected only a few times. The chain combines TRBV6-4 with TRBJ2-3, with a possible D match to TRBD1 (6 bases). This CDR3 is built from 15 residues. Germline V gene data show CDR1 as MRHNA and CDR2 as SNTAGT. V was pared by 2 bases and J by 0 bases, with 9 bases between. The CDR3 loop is CASSDGTSSTDTQYF. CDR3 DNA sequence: TGTGCCAGCAGTGACGGGACAAGCAGCACAGATACGCAGTATTTT.

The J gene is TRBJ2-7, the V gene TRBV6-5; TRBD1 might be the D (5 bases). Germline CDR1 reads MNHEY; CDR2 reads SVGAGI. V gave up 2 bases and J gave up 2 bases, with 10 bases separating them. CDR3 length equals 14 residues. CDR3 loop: CASSYGAGTYEQYF. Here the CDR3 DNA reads TGTGCCAGCAGTTACGGGGCAGGGACCTACGAGCAGTACTTC.

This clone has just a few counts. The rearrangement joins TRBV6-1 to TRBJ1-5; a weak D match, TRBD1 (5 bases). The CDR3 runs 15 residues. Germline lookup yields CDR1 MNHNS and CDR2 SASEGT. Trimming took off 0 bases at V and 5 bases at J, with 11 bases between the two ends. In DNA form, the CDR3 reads TGTGCCAGCAGTGAAGCTGGCGGGGCCCATCAGCCCCAGCATTTT. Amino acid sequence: CASSEAGGAHQPQHF.

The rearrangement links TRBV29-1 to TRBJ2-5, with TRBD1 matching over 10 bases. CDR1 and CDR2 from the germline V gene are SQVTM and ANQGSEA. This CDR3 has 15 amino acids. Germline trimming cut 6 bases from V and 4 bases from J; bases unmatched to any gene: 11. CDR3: CSVGRGTGVGETQYF. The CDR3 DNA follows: TGCAGCGTCGGAAGGGGGACAGGGGTTGGAGAGACCCAGTACTTC.

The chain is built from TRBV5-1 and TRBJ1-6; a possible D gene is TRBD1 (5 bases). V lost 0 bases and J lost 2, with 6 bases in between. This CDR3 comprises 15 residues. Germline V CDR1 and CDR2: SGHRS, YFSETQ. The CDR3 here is CASSLEGPYNSPLHF. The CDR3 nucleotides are TGCGCCAGCAGCTTGGAGGGGCCCTATAATTCACCCCTCCACTTT.

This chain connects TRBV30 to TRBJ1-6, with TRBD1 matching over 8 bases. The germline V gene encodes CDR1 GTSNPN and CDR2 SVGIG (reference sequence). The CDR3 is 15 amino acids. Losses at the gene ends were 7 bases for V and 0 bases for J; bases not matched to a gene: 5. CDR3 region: CALWTGSSYNSPLHF. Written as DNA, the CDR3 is TGTGCCTTGTGGACAGGGAGCTCCTATAATTCACCCCTCCACTTT.

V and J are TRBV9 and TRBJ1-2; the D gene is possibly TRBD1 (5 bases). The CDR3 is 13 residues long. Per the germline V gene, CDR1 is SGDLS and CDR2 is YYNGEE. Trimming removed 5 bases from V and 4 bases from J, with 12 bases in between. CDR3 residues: CASSLTQGYGYTF. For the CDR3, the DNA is TGTGCCAGCAGTTTGACCCAGGGCTATGGCTACACCTTC.

The CDR3 loop reads CASSILGRGERGNTIYF. In DNA form, the CDR3 reads TGTGCCAGCAGCATACTTGGCAGGGGGGAGAGGGGAAACACCATATATTTT. The chain has TRBV11-2 and TRBJ1-3; 7 bases fit TRBD1. V lost 5 bases and J lost 4; bases outside the gene matches: 14. The CDR3 is 17 amino acids. Germline V gene data show CDR1 as SGHAT and CDR2 as FQNNGV.

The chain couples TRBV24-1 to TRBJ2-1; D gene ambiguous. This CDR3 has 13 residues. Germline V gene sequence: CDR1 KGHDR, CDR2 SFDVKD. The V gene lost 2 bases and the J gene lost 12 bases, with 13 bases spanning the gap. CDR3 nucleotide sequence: TGTGCCACCAGTGATTCGCCAGATTATGGGCAGTTCTTC. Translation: CATSDSPDYGQFF.